The rows below give T cell receptor beta chains drawn from one sample of a study of identical twins. MiXCR, applied by TCRdb to the 5' RACE reads, yields one record per CDR3 protein. The data contain a few hundred thousand distinct CDR3 sequences, about 8.9% of them singletons. The data were also submitted as part of a second study, on yellow fever vaccine responses in identical twins.

Material for sequencing was CD8+ T cells sorted from blood. The origin of the receptors is a woman between 18 and 29 years old in good health. Each CDR3 is given without its conserved first and last residue.

TRBV9	TRBJ2-5	ASSEFSRYQETQY
TRBV9	TRBJ2-2	ASSARGELF
TRBV29-1	TRBJ2-1	SVEGGTYNEQF
TRBV7-9	TRBJ2-7	ASSSSGIGTYEQY
TRBV29-1	TRBJ2-7	SVEKPESSYEQY
TRBV5-6	TRBJ2-3	ASRETGADTQY
TRBV12-3/TRBV12-4	TRBJ2-3	ASGGWTSGRTSTDTQY
TRBV7-9	TRBJ2-6	ASSPTGVGANVLT
TRBV5-1	TRBJ2-7	ASSIDSVVYEQY
TRBV12-3/TRBV12-4	TRBJ2-3	ASTNQRGGLKTQY
TRBV12-3/TRBV12-4	TRBJ1-1	AILRGGGSTEAF
TRBV7-2	TRBJ2-1	ASSLAPPGLAAYNEQF
TRBV6-4	TRBJ1-1	ASSDFWGTQAF
TRBV7-9	TRBJ2-2	TSSQNTGELF
TRBV6-6	TRBJ2-5	ASRQIETQY
TRBV20-1	TRBJ2-2	SARTPNTGELF
TRBV12-3/TRBV12-4	TRBJ2-1	ASRGDRGYNEQF
TRBV12-3/TRBV12-4	TRBJ1-5	ASSSQGGPQH
TRBV11-2	TRBJ1-1	ASSSLPIEAF
TRBV28	TRBJ1-2	ASSRGYGYT
TRBV30	TRBJ2-4	AWSPGGKNIQY
TRBV9	TRBJ2-5	ASSPRGEGHGAQY
TRBV14	TRBJ2-7	ASSHGRGLTSYEQY